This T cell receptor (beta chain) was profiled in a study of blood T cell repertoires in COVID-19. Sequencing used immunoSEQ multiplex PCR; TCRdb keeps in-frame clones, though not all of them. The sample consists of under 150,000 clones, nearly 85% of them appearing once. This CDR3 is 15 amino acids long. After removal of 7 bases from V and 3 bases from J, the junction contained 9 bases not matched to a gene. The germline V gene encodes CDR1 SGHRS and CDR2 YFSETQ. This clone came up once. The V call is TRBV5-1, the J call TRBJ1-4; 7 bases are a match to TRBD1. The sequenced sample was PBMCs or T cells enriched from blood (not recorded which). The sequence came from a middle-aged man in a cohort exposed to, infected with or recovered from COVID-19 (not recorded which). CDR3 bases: TGCGCCAGCCGATACGAGGGGACAGCTAATGAAAAACTGTTTTTT. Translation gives CASRYEGTANEKLFF.